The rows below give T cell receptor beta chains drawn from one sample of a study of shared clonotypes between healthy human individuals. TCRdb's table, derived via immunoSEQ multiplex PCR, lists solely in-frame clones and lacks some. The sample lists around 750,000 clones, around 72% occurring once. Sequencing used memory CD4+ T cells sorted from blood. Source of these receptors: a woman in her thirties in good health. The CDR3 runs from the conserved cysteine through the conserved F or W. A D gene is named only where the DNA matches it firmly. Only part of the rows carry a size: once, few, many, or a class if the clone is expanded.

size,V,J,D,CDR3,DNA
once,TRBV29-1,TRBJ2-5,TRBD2,CSVTGLAGGIETQYF,TGCAGCGTCACCGGACTAGCGGGAGGTATAGAGACCCAGTACTTC
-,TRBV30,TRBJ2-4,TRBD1,CAWNFPTGGPKNIQYF,TGTGCCTGGAACTTTCCGACAGGGGGCCCCAAAAACATTCAGTACTTC
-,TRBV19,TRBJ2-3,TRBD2,CASSIAASGSADTQYF,TGTGCCAGTAGTATAGCGGCTAGCGGGAGTGCAGATACGCAGTATTTT
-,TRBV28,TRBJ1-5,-,CASDAGFIQGNQPQHF,TGTGCCAGCGACGCAGGGTTTATTCAGGGGAATCAGCCCCAGCATTTT
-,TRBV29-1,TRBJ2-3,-,CSVELGTGGSTLTDTQYF,TGCAGCGTTGAGCTGGGGACGGGCGGGTCCACCCTCACAGATACGCAGTATTTT
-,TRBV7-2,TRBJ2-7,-,CASEKSVSYEQYF,TGTGCCAGCGAAAAGAGCGTCTCCTACGAGCAGTACTTC
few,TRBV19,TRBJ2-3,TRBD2,CASSIGGEADTQYF,TGTGCCAGTAGTATCGGGGGGGAAGCGGATACGCAGTATTTT
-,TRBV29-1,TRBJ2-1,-,CSVDRVRPSYNEQFF,TGCAGCGTTGACAGGGTCCGACCTTCCTACAATGAGCAGTTCTTC
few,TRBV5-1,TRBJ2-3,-,CASSLGGAPSTDTQYF,TGCGCCAGCAGCTTGGGCGGGGCCCCTAGCACAGATACGCAGTATTTT
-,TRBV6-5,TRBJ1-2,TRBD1,CASSKTGPNYGYTF,TGTGCCAGCAGTAAGACAGGGCCTAACTATGGCTACACCTTC
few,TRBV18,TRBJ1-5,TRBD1,CASSPGQESNQPQHF,TGTGCCAGCTCACCTGGACAGGAAAGCAATCAGCCCCAGCATTTT
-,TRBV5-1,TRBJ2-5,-,CASSSGAETSLYF,TGCGCCAGCAGCTCTGGGGCCGAAACTTCCCTGTACTTC
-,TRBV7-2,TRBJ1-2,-,CASSREVANYGYTF,TGTGCCAGCTCCCGGGAGGTAGCTAACTATGGCTACACCTTC
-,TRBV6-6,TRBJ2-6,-,CAGGGGTGANVLTF,TGTGCCGGAGGGGGTGGGACTGGGGCCAACGTCCTGACTTTC
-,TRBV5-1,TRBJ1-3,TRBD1,CASSSQGVSGNTIYF,TGCGCCAGCAGCTCACAGGGGGTCTCTGGAAACACCATATATTTT
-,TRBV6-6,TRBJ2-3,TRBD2,CASSYPSGRGDTQYF,TGTGCCAGCAGTTACCCCAGCGGGAGAGGAGATACGCAGTATTTT
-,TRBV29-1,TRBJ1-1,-,CSVTVGDSTEAFF,TGCAGCGTCACCGTTGGCGATAGCACTGAAGCTTTCTTT
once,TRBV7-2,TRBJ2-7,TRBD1,CASSLAGQASYEQYF,TGTGCCAGCAGCTTAGCGGGACAGGCCTCCTACGAGCAGTACTTC
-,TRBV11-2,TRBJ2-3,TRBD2,CASSPGRAGGRTDTQYF,TGTGCCAGCAGCCCGGGGCGGGCGGGAGGGAGGACAGATACGCAGTATTTT
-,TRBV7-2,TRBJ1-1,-,CASSLDGLVTEAFF,TGTGCCAGCAGCTTAGACGGGCTCGTCACTGAAGCTTTCTTT
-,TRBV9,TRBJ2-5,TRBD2,CASSGQNLAEETQYF,TGTGCCAGCAGCGGCCAGAACCTAGCGGAAGAGACCCAGTACTTC
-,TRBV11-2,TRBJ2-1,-,CASSLDGVYEQFF,TGTGCCAGCAGCTTAGACGGAGTCTATGAGCAGTTCTTC
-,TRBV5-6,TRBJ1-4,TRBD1,CASSRGTGGEKLFF,TGTGCCAGCAGCCGCGGGACAGGGGGTGAAAAACTGTTTTTT
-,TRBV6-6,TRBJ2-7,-,CASGEGFYEQYF,TGTGCCAGCGGAGAAGGATTCTACGAGCAGTACTTC
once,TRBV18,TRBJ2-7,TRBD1,CASSPGQGTYEQYF,TGTGCCAGCTCACCGGGACAGGGTACTTACGAGCAGTACTTC
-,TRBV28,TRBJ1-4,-,CASSVGPGALNEKLFF,TGTGCCAGCAGTGTCGGGCCAGGGGCATTAAATGAAAAACTGTTTTTT
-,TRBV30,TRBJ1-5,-,CAWSPGANQPQHF,TGTGCCTGGAGCCCAGGGGCCAATCAGCCCCAGCATTTT
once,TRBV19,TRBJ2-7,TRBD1,CASSITGGTYEQYF,TGTGCCAGTAGTATCACAGGGGGGACCTACGAGCAGTACTTC
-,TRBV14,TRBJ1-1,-,CASSQDREAFF,TGTGCCAGCAGCCAAGATAGGGAAGCTTTCTTT
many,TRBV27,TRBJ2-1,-,CASSWTFGNEQFF,TGTGCCAGCAGTTGGACATTTGGTAATGAGCAGTTCTTC
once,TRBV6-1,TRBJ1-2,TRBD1,CASSNRDRGWYGYTF,TGTGCCAGCAGTAACCGGGACAGGGGATGGTATGGCTACACCTTC
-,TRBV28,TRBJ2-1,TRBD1,CASSPPGQGSYNEQFF,TGTGCCAGCAGCCCGCCGGGACAGGGCTCCTACAATGAGCAGTTCTTC
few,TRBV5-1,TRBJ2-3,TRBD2,CASSFAGEIGRDTQYF,TGCGCCAGCAGCTTTGCGGGAGAAATCGGGAGAGATACGCAGTATTTT
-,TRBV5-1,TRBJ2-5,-,CASSPDPWETQYF,TGCGCCAGCAGCCCGGACCCTTGGGAGACCCAGTACTTC
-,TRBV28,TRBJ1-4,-,CASSSRDGHTEKLFF,TGTGCCAGCAGTTCCCGGGACGGACACACTGAAAAACTGTTTTTT